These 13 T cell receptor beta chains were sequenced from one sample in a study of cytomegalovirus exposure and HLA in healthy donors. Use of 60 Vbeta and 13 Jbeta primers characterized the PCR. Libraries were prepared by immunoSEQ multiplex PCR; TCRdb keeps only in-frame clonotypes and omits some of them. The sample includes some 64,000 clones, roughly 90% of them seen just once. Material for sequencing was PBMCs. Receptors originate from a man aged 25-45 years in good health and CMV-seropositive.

CDR3 loop: CASSLGLAGTRADTQYF. In nucleotides, the CDR3 is TGCGCCAGCAGCTTGGGACTAGCGGGAACCAGGGCAGATACGCAGTATTTT. The rearrangement uses TRBV5-1 and TRBJ2-3; TRBD2 agrees at 11 bases. Germline CDR1 SGHRS, CDR2 YFSETQ. This CDR3 region has 17 residues. Trimming at V came to 0 bases and at J to 4 bases, leaving 7 bases not matched to a gene.

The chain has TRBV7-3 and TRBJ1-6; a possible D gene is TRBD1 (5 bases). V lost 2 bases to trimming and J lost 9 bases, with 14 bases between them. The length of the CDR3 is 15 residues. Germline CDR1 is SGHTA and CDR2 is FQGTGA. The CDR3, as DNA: TGTGCCAGCAGCTTAGAAGGAGGGGCAGGTTCACCCCTCCACTTT. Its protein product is CASSLEGGAGSPLHF.

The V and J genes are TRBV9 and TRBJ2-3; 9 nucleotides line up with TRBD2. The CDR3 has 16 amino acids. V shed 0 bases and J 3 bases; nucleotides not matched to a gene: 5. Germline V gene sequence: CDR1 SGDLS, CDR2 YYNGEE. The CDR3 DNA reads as TGTGCCAGCAGCGTAGCGGGCGGGAGGGGGACAGATACGCAGTATTTT. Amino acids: CASSVAGGRGTDTQYF.

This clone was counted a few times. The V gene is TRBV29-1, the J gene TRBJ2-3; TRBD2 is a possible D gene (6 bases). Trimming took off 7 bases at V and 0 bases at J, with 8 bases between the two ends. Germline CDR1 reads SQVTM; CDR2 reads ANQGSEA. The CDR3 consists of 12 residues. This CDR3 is CSAGTSTDTQYF. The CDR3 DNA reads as TGCAGCGCGGGGACTAGCACAGATACGCAGTATTTT.

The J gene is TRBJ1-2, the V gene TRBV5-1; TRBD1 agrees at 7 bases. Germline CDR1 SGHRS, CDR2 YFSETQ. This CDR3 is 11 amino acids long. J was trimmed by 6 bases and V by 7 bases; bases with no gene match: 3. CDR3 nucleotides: TGCGCCAGCGGACAGGATAATGGCTACACCTTC. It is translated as CASGQDNGYTF.

In nucleotides, the CDR3 is TGCAGTGCCGTGTACAATTACGAGCAGTACTTC. This gives the protein CSAVYNYEQYF. The V call is TRBV20-1, the J call TRBJ2-7, with no clear D. The CDR3 is 11 amino acids. The germline V gene has CDR1 DFQATT and CDR2 SNEGSKA (reference sequence). Trimming pared 6 bases from V and 4 bases from J, leaving 10 bases between.

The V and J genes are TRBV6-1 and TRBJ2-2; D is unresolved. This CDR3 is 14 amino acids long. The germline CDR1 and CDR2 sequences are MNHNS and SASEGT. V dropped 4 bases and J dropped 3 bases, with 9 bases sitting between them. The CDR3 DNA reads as TGTGCCAGCAGTGCCGACTTGTACACCGGGGAGCTGTTTTTT. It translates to CASSADLYTGELFF.

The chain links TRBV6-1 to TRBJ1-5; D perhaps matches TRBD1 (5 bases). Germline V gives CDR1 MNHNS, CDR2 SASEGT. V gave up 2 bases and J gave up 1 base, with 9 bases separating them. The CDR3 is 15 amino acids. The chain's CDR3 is CASSEWHRSNQPQHF. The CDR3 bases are TGTGCCAGCAGTGAATGGCACAGGAGCAATCAGCCCCAGCATTTT.

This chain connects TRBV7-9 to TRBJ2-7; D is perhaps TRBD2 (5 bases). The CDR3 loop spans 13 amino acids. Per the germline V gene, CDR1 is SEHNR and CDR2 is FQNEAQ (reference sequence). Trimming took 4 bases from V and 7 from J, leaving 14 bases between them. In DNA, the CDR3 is TGTGCCAGCAGCTATAGAGGACCGGGGGAGCAGTACTTC. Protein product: CASSYRGPGEQYF.

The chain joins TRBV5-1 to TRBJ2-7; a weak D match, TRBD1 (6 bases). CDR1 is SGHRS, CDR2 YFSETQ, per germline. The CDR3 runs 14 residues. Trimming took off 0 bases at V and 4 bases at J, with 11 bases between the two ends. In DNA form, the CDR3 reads TGCGCCAGCAGCTTGGAAGGGACAAGTTACGAGCAGTACTTC. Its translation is CASSLEGTSYEQYF.

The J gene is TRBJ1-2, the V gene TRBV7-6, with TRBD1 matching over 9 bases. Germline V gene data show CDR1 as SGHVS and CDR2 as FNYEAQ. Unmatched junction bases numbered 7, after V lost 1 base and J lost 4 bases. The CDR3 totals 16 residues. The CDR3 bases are TGTGCCAGCAGCTTAGGTTCCGGGACAGGGCCCTATGGCTACACCTTC. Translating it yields CASSLGSGTGPYGYTF.

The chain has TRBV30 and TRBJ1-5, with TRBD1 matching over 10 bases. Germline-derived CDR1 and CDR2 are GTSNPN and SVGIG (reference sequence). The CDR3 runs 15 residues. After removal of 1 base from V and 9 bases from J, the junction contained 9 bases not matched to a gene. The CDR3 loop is CAWSGRTGGVGPQHF. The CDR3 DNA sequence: TGTGCCTGGAGTGGAAGGACAGGGGGAGTTGGGCCCCAGCATTTT.

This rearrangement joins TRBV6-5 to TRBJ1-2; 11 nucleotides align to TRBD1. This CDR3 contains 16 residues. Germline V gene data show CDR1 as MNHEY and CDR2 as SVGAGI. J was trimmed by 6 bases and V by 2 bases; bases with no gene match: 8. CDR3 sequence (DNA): TGTGCCAGCAGTTACACTAGGGACAGGGGGAAAAATGGCTACACCTTC. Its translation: CASSYTRDRGKNGYTF.